The clone carrying this TCR beta chain was seen at least ten times. The antigen remains undetermined. Other nucleotide sequences from this sample produce the same CDR3. TCRdb re-called clones from the PCR reads using MiXCR. Of tens of thousands of clones in the sample, over 15% are singletons; the top ten hold 6.5% to 8.5%. No treatment had been given to any patient before thyroid surgery. These data are taken from a study of metastatic and nonmetastatic thyroid tumors. Per the germline V gene, CDR1 is DFQATT and CDR2 is SNEGSKA (reference sequence). Trimming at V came to 6 bases and at J to 5 bases, leaving 8 bases not matched to a gene. The CDR3 is 13 amino acids. Study conclusions and caveats: Malignant thyroid tumors reportedly exceeded benign nodules significantly in TCR beta diversity, with the difference appearing in blood and tumor.

The chain employs TRBV20-1 and TRBJ1-1, with 8 positions matching TRBD1. The clonotype was recovered from a female donor with papillary thyroid cancer or a benign thyroid nodule (not recorded which). Some clones in this sample may be carry-over from other donors' samples. The sample consisted of blood. CDR3 sequence: CSAFRGPGTEAFF. The CDR3 DNA reads as TGCAGTGCGTTCAGGGGGCCGGGTACTGAAGCTTTCTTT.